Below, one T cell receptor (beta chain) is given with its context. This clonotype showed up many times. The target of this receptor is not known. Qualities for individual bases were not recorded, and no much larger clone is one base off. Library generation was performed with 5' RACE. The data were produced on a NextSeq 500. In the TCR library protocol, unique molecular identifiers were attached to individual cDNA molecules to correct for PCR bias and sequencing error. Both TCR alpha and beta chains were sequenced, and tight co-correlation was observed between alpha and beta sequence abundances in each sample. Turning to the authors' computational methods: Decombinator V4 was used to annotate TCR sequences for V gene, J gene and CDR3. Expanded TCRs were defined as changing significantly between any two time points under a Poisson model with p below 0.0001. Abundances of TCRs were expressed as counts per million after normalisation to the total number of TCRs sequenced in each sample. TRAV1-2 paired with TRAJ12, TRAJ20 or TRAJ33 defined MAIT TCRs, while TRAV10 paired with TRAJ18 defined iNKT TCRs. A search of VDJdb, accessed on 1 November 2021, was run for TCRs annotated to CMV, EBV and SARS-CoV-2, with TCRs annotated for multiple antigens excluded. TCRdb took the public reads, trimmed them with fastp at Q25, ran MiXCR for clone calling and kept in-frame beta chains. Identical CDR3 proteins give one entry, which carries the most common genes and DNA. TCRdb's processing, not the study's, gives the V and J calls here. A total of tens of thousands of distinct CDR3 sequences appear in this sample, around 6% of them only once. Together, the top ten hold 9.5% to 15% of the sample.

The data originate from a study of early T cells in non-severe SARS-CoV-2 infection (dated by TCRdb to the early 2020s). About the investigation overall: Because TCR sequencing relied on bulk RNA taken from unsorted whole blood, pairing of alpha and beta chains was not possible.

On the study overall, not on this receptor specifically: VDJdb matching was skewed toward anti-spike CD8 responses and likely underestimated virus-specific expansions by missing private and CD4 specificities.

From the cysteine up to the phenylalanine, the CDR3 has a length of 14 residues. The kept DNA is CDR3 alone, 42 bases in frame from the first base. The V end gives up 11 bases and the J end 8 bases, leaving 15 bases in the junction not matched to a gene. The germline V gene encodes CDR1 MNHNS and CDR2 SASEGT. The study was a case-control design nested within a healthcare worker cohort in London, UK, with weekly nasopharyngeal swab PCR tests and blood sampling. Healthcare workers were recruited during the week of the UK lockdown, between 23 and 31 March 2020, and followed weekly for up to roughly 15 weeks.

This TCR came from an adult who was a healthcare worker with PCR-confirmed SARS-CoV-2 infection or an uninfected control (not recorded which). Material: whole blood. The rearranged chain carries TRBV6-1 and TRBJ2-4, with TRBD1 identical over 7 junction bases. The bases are TGTGCCGGCGCACTAGGGACAGAGGGTGACATTCAGTACTTC. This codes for CAGALGTEGDIQYF.